The rows below give T cell receptor beta chains drawn from one sample of a study of blood T cell repertoires in COVID-19. TCRdb's copy holds only in-frame clones and misses some; the assay was immunoSEQ multiplex PCR. The sample consists of about 200,000 clones, about 87% of them appearing once. Sequencing was done on a sample of peripheral blood. These receptors all come from a man aged 55 to 69 with acute or convalescent COVID-19. Both conserved end residues are part of each CDR3. The D gene is left open where the match is weak. For some rows the clone size is stated as once, few or many, or as a class when expanded; others skip it.

d_call j_call v_call clone_size cdr3_nt cdr3_aa
- TRBJ2-7 TRBV7-7 once TGTGCCAGCAGCTTTCGGGCCGGGGGACGCTACGAGCAGTACTTC CASSFRAGGRYEQYF
- TRBJ2-2 TRBV4-2 once TGTGCCAGCAGCCCCCCTAGAGACACCGGGGAGCTGTTTTTT CASSPPRDTGELFF
TRBD1 TRBJ1-1 TRBV5-1 - TGCGCCAGCAGGTTATACCGGGACAGGGTTGGAAGTCACACTGAAGCTTTCTTT CASRLYRDRVGSHTEAFF
TRBD1 TRBJ2-1 TRBV6-5 once TGTGCCAGCGTGGCAGGGGGCTTACGGGGCAATGAGCAGTTCTTC CASVAGGLRGNEQFF
- TRBJ2-2 TRBV5-4 - TGTGCCAGCAGCTTGGGTGGAGGGAGAGTCACCGGGGAGCTGTTTTTT CASSLGGGRVTGELFF
- TRBJ1-1 TRBV3-1/TRBV3-2 many TGTGCCAGCAGCCCCCGGGAGGGGCTAGGGTACACTGAAGCTTTCTTT CASSPREGLGYTEAFF
- TRBJ1-1 TRBV28 - TGTGCCAGCAGTTTAGTGACATTGAACACTGAAGCTTTCTTT CASSLVTLNTEAFF
TRBD1 TRBJ2-7 TRBV28 - TGTGCCAGCAGCCTAACAGGGGGCTCTACGGTCTACGAGCAGTACTTC CASSLTGGSTVYEQYF
TRBD1 TRBJ1-1 TRBV5-1 - TGCGCCAGCAGCTATGGACAGGGGGCGAGTGGAAAAACTGAAGCTTTCTTT CASSYGQGASGKTEAFF
- TRBJ1-1 TRBV3-1/TRBV3-2 - TGTGCCAGCAGCCAACGGGGGGCTGAGACTGAAGCTTTCTTT CASSQRGAETEAFF
TRBD2 TRBJ2-2 TRBV18 - TGTGCCAGCTCACCTCCTAGCGGGTTGAACACCGGGGAGCTGTTTTTT CASSPPSGLNTGELFF
- TRBJ2-5 TRBV6-1 - TGTGCCAGCAGTGAAGTTGGTTCCTGGGCGACCCAGTACTTC CASSEVGSWATQYF
TRBD2 TRBJ2-3 TRBV4-3 - TGCGCCAGCAGCCAAGAGGGCCCGGCCGGGACTACCACAGATACGCAGTATTTT CASSQEGPAGTTTDTQYF
- TRBJ2-3 TRBV2 - TGTGCCAGCAGTGAAGACCCAATCGGGGGCACAGATACGCAGTATTTT CASSEDPIGGTDTQYF
- TRBJ1-3 TRBV30 - TGTGCCTGGAGGAAACTTAGACTCTCTGGAAACACCATATATTTT CAWRKLRLSGNTIYF
TRBD2 TRBJ2-5 TRBV2 - TGTGCCAGCAGCGCCCGGGGGGAAGAGACCCAGTACTTC CASSARGEETQYF
TRBD1 TRBJ1-6 TRBV6-6 - TGTGCCAGCAGTTACGGCATAGGGACAGGGGATTCACCCCTCCACTTT CASSYGIGTGDSPLHF
- TRBJ2-1 TRBV5-8 - TGTGCCAGCAGCGTCCTACTCGAGAATGAGCAGTTCTTC CASSVLLENEQFF
TRBD1 TRBJ1-4 TRBV6-5 - TGTGCCAGCGGGGACAGTGCAACTAATGAAAAACTGTTTTTT CASGDSATNEKLFF
TRBD2 TRBJ2-3 TRBV11-2 - TGTGCCAGCAGCTCCTTAGCGGGGGGGCTGGATACGCAGTATTTT CASSSLAGGLDTQYF
TRBD1 TRBJ1-1 TRBV6-5 - TGTGCCAGCAGCCGCATCACAGGGGTGAACACTGAAGCTTTCTTT CASSRITGVNTEAFF
- TRBJ2-5 TRBV7-2 - TGTGCCAGCAGCGTCGTCCCAGGGGTCCAAGAGACCCAGTACTTC CASSVVPGVQETQYF
- TRBJ2-2 TRBV7-2 - TGTGCCAGCAGCCCGGTCTCTGCCTCAAACACCGGGGAGCTGTTTTTT CASSPVSASNTGELFF
TRBD1 TRBJ2-3 TRBV23-1 - TGCGCCAGCAGTCGCCTCGACAGGGGTGCAGATACGCAGTATTTT CASSRLDRGADTQYF
- TRBJ1-5 TRBV7-7 - TGTGCCAGCAGCCCGCCGGCCTACCCCGCGGCGAATCAGCCCCAGCATTTT CASSPPAYPAANQPQHF
- TRBJ2-7 TRBV13 - TGTGCCAGCAGCTTGGTACAGGGCTACGAGCAGTACTTC CASSLVQGYEQYF
TRBD1 TRBJ1-6 TRBV6-5 - TGTGCCAGCAGTTACTCACGGGGACAGGGTCGCTCACCCCTCCACTTT CASSYSRGQGRSPLHF
- TRBJ2-2 TRBV6-5 - TGTGCCAGCAGTTACGTGCGGGGAGCGAACACCGGGGAGCTGTTTTTT CASSYVRGANTGELFF
TRBD1 TRBJ1-2 TRBV6-4 many TGTGCCAGCAGTGCCGGACAGGGAAGTGGCTACACCTTC CASSAGQGSGYTF
- TRBJ1-5 TRBV2 - TGTGCCAGCAGTCTAGGGGGAAACAATCAGCCCCAGCATTTT CASSLGGNNQPQHF
- TRBJ1-1 TRBV7-9 - TGTGCCAGCAGCCCCACCCAGGAGAACACTGAAGCTTTCTTT CASSPTQENTEAFF
- TRBJ1-2 TRBV19 - TGTGCCAGTAGTCCCGACAGCCATGGCTACACCTTC CASSPDSHGYTF
- TRBJ1-6 TRBV28 few TGTGCCGCCCGTGGAAAGACAGTTTCACCCCTCCACTTT CAARGKTVSPLHF
- TRBJ1-2 TRBV6-1 - TGTGCCAGCAGTGAAGCGCGGTCGCTCCCGGGGGGCTACACCTTC CASSEARSLPGGYTF
- TRBJ2-5 TRBV11-3 once TGTGCCAGCAGCTCTACCGATAAGACCCAGTACTTC CASSSTDKTQYF
- TRBJ1-4 TRBV12-3/TRBV12-4 - TGTGCCAGCAGTCGGGGGAACGAAAAACTGTTTTTT CASSRGNEKLFF
TRBD2 TRBJ2-1 TRBV9 - TGTGCCAGCAGCGTGGGACTAGCGGGAGAGGTGGAGCAGTTCTTC CASSVGLAGEVEQFF
- TRBJ2-7 TRBV6-2/TRBV6-3 - TGTGCCAGCAGTTACTTAGTTTACGAGCAGTACTTC CASSYLVYEQYF
- TRBJ2-2 TRBV24-1 - TGTGCCACCAGTGAGGTTCACGGAAGGGAGCGAGCCGGGGAGCTGTTTTTT CATSEVHGRERAGELFF
- TRBJ1-5 TRBV12-3/TRBV12-4 few TGTGCCAGCAGTCCAGATAGCAATCAGCCCCAGCATTTT CASSPDSNQPQHF
- TRBJ1-2 TRBV5-5 - TGTGCCAGCAGCTTGCAGGGTAACTATGGCTACACCTTC CASSLQGNYGYTF
TRBD2 TRBJ2-5 TRBV5-1 - TGCGCCAGCAGCTTGGCCGGCGGGGGGACCGTGGAGACCCAGTACTTC CASSLAGGGTVETQYF
- TRBJ2-7 TRBV5-1 - TGCGCCAGCAGCTTTGCAGGGATCTACGAGCAGTACTTC CASSFAGIYEQYF
TRBD1 TRBJ1-2 TRBV6-2/TRBV6-3 - TGTGCCAGCAGTTACCAGGGGGACGGTTCCTATGGCTACACCTTC CASSYQGDGSYGYTF
- TRBJ1-2 TRBV19 - TGTGCCAGTAGTATAGATCGGGGGACGGTCTATGGCTACACCTTC CASSIDRGTVYGYTF
TRBD1 TRBJ2-7 TRBV9 - TGTGCCAGCAGCGCCAGGGGGCAATACGAGCAGTACTTC CASSARGQYEQYF
- TRBJ2-3 TRBV7-9 few TGTGCCAGCAGCCAGAACTTCAGGGCCAACACAGATACGCAGTATTTT CASSQNFRANTDTQYF
TRBD1 TRBJ1-2 TRBV28 once TGTGCCAGCACGGTAGGGGGCGATCACTATGGCTACACCTTC CASTVGGDHYGYTF
- TRBJ1-1 TRBV4-3 - TGCGCCAGCAGCCAAGATCGAGGACAGTCGAACACTGAAGCTTTCTTT CASSQDRGQSNTEAFF
- TRBJ1-1 TRBV19 - TGTGCCACGGGAGAGGGGAACACTGAAGCTTTCTTT CATGEGNTEAFF
- TRBJ1-1 TRBV6-5 once TGTGCCAGCAGCCTCGCGACGGGGACTGAAGCTTTCTTT CASSLATGTEAFF
- TRBJ1-1 TRBV15 many TGTGCCACCAGCAGAGATCCGGGGGGTCCCGGTGAAGCTTTCTTT CATSRDPGGPGEAFF
- TRBJ1-2 TRBV6-5 - TGTGCCAGCAAGGCAGGGGCTCCCTATGGCTACACCTTC CASKAGAPYGYTF
TRBD2 TRBJ2-5 TRBV2 - TGTGCCAGCAGTGACCAGCGGGGAGTTGTAGAGACCCAGTACTTC CASSDQRGVVETQYF
TRBD1 TRBJ1-2 TRBV11-2 - TGTGCCAGCAGCCCGGGACAGTTCTATGGCTACACCTTC CASSPGQFYGYTF